The 13 T cell receptor beta chains below come from one sample, sequenced in a study of blood T cell repertoires in COVID-19. Profiling relied on immunoSEQ multiplex PCR, and the TCRdb table lists in-frame clones only, not all of them. Here the sample spans approximately 160,000 clones, around 84% being singletons. The sequenced material came from peripheral blood. These TCRs come from an elderly woman with acute or convalescent COVID-19.

The genes are TRBV19 and TRBJ2-7; D ambiguous. The CDR3 sequence is 12 residues long. V lost 10 bases and J 3 bases, leaving 13 bases between the germline ends. CDR1 and CDR2 (germline): LNHDA, SQIVND (reference sequence). For the CDR3, the DNA is TGTGCCACCCGGTCCTACCTCTACGAGCAGTACTTC. Its protein product is CATRSYLYEQYF.

V and J are TRBV7-2 and TRBJ2-1; 7 bases match TRBD2. The V gene end was trimmed by 5 bases and the J gene end by 0 bases; junction bases not matched to a gene: 4. The CDR3 consists of 15 residues. CDR1 is SGHTA and CDR2 is FQGNSA in the germline V gene. DNA of the CDR3: TGTGCCAGCAGCCCCCGGGAGGCCTCCTACAATGAGCAGTTCTTC. Its translation: CASSPREASYNEQFF. The entire variable domain, with the rest obtained from reference TRBV7-2 and TRBJ2-1, is as follows: GAGVSQSPSNKVTEKGKDVELRCDPISGHTALYWYRQSLGQGLEFLIYFQGNSAPDKSGLPSDRFSAERTGGSVSTLTIQRTQQEDSAVYLCASSPREASYNEQFFGPGTRLTVL.

The V and J genes are TRBV30 and TRBJ1-2; 10 nucleotides match TRBD1. CDR3 length: 14 residues. V was pared by 3 bases and J by 5 bases, with 6 bases of the junction left unmatched. CDR1 and CDR2 from the germline V gene are GTSNPN and SVGIG (reference sequence). Written as DNA, the CDR3 is TGTGCCTGGAGGGAGAGACAGGGGGCATATGGCTACACCTTC. Translated: CAWRERQGAYGYTF. Supplemented by reference TRBV30 and TRBJ1-2, the full variable domain reads SQTIHQWPATLVQPVGSPLSLECTVEGTSNPNLYWYRQAAGRGLQLLFYSVGIGQISSEVPQNLSASRPQDRQFILSSKKLLLSDSGFYLCAWRERQGAYGYTFGSGTRLTVV.

The J gene is TRBJ2-7, the V gene TRBV5-1, with a tentative D call TRBD2 (6 bases). V was shortened by 1 base and J by 3 bases, with 8 bases between the two germline ends. The germline CDR1 and CDR2 sequences are SGHRS and YFSETQ. The CDR3 extends over 13 amino acids. The CDR3: CASSLSGDYEQYF. The CDR3 DNA reads TGCGCCAGCAGCTTGTCGGGGGACTACGAGCAGTACTTC.

This rearrangement joins TRBV5-5 to TRBJ2-1; 7 bases line up with TRBD2. V dropped 2 bases and J dropped 10; count of bases not matched to a gene: 12. The CDR3 length is 15 residues. The V gene's germline CDR1 is SGHKS and CDR2 YYEKEE (reference sequence). CDR3: CASSFLPSGDLEQFF. CDR3 nucleotide sequence: TGTGCCAGCAGCTTTTTGCCTAGCGGAGACTTGGAGCAGTTCTTC. Full variable domain (outside the CDR3, taken from reference TRBV5-5 and TRBJ2-1): DAGVTQSPTHLIKTRGQQVTLRCSPISGHKSVSWYQQVLGQGPQFIFQYYEKEERGRGNFPDRFSARQFPNYSSELNVNALLLGDSALYLCASSFLPSGDLEQFFGPGTRLTVL.

The rearrangement uses TRBV19 and TRBJ1-1; 8 bases are a match to TRBD1. The germline V gene encodes CDR1 LNHDA and CDR2 SQIVND (reference sequence). V lost 7 bases and J lost 6; bases outside the gene matches: 10. The length of the CDR3 is 14 residues. The CDR3 protein is CASTSGGGRAEAFF. The DNA of the CDR3 is TGTGCCAGTACCTCAGGGGGCGGCCGGGCTGAAGCTTTCTTT.

The chain recombines TRBV7-2 with TRBJ2-1, with D possibly matching TRBD2 (5 bases). The CDR3 loop spans 15 amino acids. Germline loops: CDR1 SGHTA, CDR2 FQGNSA. The V gene lost 6 bases and the J gene lost 1 base, with 13 bases spanning the gap. The CDR3 DNA reads as TGTGCCAGCAGATACGGCGGCGGGTCCTACAATGAGCAGTTCTTC. Translation: CASRYGGGSYNEQFF.

In DNA, the CDR3 is TGTGCCAGCAGTCATACAGGGGTTCAAGAGACCCAGTACTTC. Amino acids: CASSHTGVQETQYF. The chain couples TRBV2 to TRBJ2-5; 7 bases line up with TRBD1. Germline V gives CDR1 SNHLY, CDR2 FYNNEI. J gave up 2 bases and V 5 bases, and 5 bases lay outside the gene matches. This CDR3 has 14 residues.

The rearrangement links TRBV7-9 to TRBJ2-3; 8 nucleotides match TRBD2. The CDR3 is 15 residues long. The germline CDR1 and CDR2 sequences are SEHNR and FQNEAQ (reference sequence). With 5 bases clipped from V and 0 bases from J, the junction kept 4 bases outside the gene matches. Written as DNA, the CDR3 is TGTGCCAGCAGCGGAACTAGCGGAAGCACAGATACGCAGTATTTT. It is translated as CASSGTSGSTDTQYF.

The chain links TRBV5-1 to TRBJ1-4, with a possible D match to TRBD1 (6 bases). The CDR3 is 16 amino acids. The V end lost 3 bases, the J end lost 3 bases, and 15 bases lay between the germline ends. The V gene's germline CDR1 is SGHRS and CDR2 YFSETQ. This CDR3 reads CASSSQGRGANEKLFF. The CDR3 DNA reads TGCGCCAGCAGCTCGCAGGGGAGGGGAGCTAATGAAAAACTGTTTTTT.

This chain connects TRBV6-6 to TRBJ2-2; the D is unclear. The V end lost 5 bases, the J end lost 8 bases, and 6 bases lay between the germline ends. CDR1 is MNHNY, CDR2 SVGAGI, per germline (reference sequence). The CDR3 is made up of 11 amino acids. The CDR3: CASSPKGELFF. CDR3 DNA sequence: TGTGCCAGCAGTCCCAAAGGGGAGCTGTTTTTT.

CDR3 amino acids: CASSLDTRGLATGRWTQYF. CDR3 coding DNA: TGTGCCAGCAGCTTAGATACCCGGGGACTAGCAACGGGACGGTGGACCCAGTACTTC. V and J are TRBV11-2 and TRBJ2-5, with 9 bases matching TRBD2. Germline CDR1 is SGHAT and CDR2 is FQNNGV. The CDR3 is 19 residues long. V was pared by 0 bases and J by 7 bases, with 18 bases of the junction left unmatched.

This rearrangement joins TRBV6-5 to TRBJ1-2; TRBD1 matches at 7 bases. This CDR3 spans 13 amino acids. V was clipped by 7 bases and J by 3 bases; unmatched bases: 5. CDR1 is MNHEY and CDR2 is SVGAGI in the germline V gene. CDR3 amino acids: CASKITGDYGYTF. The CDR3 nucleotides are TGTGCCAGCAAAATAACAGGGGACTATGGCTACACCTTC.